Listed here are 10 T cell receptor beta chains from one sample, sequenced in a study of T cell responses to AZD1222 COVID-19 vaccine. Only in-frame clones appear in the TCRdb table, and some are missing; sequencing was by immunoSEQ multiplex PCR. The sample lists under 150,000 clones, nearly 95% seen once, with roughly 1% in the top ten. Specimen: peripheral blood, collected on day 0 of AZD1222 vaccination. The source is an adult in good health.

The J gene is TRBJ1-1, the V gene TRBV3-1 (or the pseudogene TRBV3-2), with 10 nucleotides matching TRBD1. The length of the CDR3 is 16 residues. V dropped 4 bases and J dropped 0; count of bases not matched to a gene: 5. The V gene's germline CDR1 is LGHDT and CDR2 YNNKEL (reference sequence). In DNA form, the CDR3 reads TGTGCCAGCAGCCCTCGGACAGGGGGGTTGAACACTGAAGCTTTCTTT. As protein: CASSPRTGGLNTEAFF.

The chain links TRBV3-1 (or the pseudogene TRBV3-2) to TRBJ1-2, with D possibly TRBD1 on 6 matching bases. The CDR3 sequence is 15 residues long. V gave up 0 bases and J gave up 7 bases, with 15 bases separating them. Germline CDR1 LGHDT, CDR2 YNNKEL (reference sequence). Here the CDR3 reads CASSQDRRARGGYTF. CDR3 nucleotides: TGTGCCAGCAGCCAAGATCGAAGGGCCAGGGGTGGCTACACCTTC.

The chain has TRBV11-2 and TRBJ1-1; a weak D match, TRBD1 (5 bases). Between the trimmed V and J ends, which lost 5 bases and 3 bases, there was a span of 10 bases. Germline lookup yields CDR1 SGHAT and CDR2 FQNNGV. This CDR3 is built from 13 residues. CDR3 in amino acids: CASSAGLDTEAFF. DNA of the CDR3: TGTGCCAGCAGCGCAGGGTTGGACACTGAAGCTTTCTTT.

The chain combines TRBV11-2 with TRBJ1-1; TRBD1 might be the D (6 bases). This CDR3 comprises 18 residues. Per the germline V gene, CDR1 is SGHAT and CDR2 is FQNNGV. V dropped 2 bases and J dropped 1 base, with 20 bases sitting between them. The CDR3 loop is CASSLWAARGQENTEAFF. As DNA, the CDR3 is TGTGCCAGCAGCTTATGGGCCGCACGGGGGCAGGAGAACACTGAAGCTTTCTTT.

The chain links TRBV6-5 to TRBJ1-1; 9 bases match TRBD1. J was trimmed by 4 bases and V by 6 bases; bases with no gene match: 6. The CDR3 contains 14 residues. Germline V gene data show CDR1 as MNHEY and CDR2 as SVGAGI. The CDR3 here is CASSPGQGGTEAFF. The CDR3 DNA reads as TGTGCCAGCAGCCCGGGACAGGGAGGCACTGAAGCTTTCTTT.

The CDR3 reads CASTHWVTDTQYF. In DNA form, the CDR3 reads TGTGCCAGCACCCATTGGGTCACAGATACGCAGTATTTT. The rearrangement joins TRBV11-2 to TRBJ2-3; D not resolved. The CDR3 sequence is 13 residues long. Germline CDR1 reads SGHAT; CDR2 reads FQNNGV. Between the trimmed V and J ends, which lost 7 bases and 2 bases, there was a span of 10 bases.

V is TRBV5-4 and J is TRBJ1-2; D not resolved. The V and J ends lost 4 bases and 3 bases respectively, with 13 bases between them. This CDR3 region has 14 residues. Germline V gene lookup returns CDR1 SGHNT and CDR2 YYREEE (reference sequence). CDR3 coding DNA: TGTGCCAGCAGCGATGGATCTGTGGACTATGGCTACACCTTC. Translating gives CASSDGSVDYGYTF.

Only a few counts were recorded for this clone. The chain carries TRBV16 and TRBJ2-3; 7 nucleotides agree with TRBD1. CDR1 and CDR2 (germline): KGHSY, FQNENV. The V and J ends lost 3 bases and 1 base, in that order; junction bases with no gene match: 16. This CDR3 contains 19 residues. CDR3 in amino acids: CASSHDRDSGLGGTDTQYF. As DNA, the CDR3 is TGTGCCAGCAGCCACGATAGGGACAGCGGCCTAGGGGGCACAGATACGCAGTATTTT.

Here the CDR3 DNA reads TGTGCCAGCAGTTTAATTTTCCCATCCCCGCAGTATTTT. Its translation is CASSLIFPSPQYF. This rearrangement joins TRBV6-6 to TRBJ2-3; D is ambiguous. Per germline, CDR1 MNHNY and CDR2 SVGAGI (reference sequence). The V end was cut by 4 bases, the J end by 10 bases, with 15 bases between. This CDR3 region has 13 residues.

V is TRBV10-2 and J is TRBJ1-6; TRBD1 might be the D (5 bases). With 3 bases removed from V and 12 bases from J, the gap between germline ends came to 12 bases. CDR3 length: 13 residues. Per the germline V gene, CDR1 is WSHSY and CDR2 is SAAADI. Here the CDR3 reads CASSEGRQGPLHF. DNA for the CDR3: TGCGCCAGCAGTGAAGGCCGTCAGGGACCCCTCCACTTT.